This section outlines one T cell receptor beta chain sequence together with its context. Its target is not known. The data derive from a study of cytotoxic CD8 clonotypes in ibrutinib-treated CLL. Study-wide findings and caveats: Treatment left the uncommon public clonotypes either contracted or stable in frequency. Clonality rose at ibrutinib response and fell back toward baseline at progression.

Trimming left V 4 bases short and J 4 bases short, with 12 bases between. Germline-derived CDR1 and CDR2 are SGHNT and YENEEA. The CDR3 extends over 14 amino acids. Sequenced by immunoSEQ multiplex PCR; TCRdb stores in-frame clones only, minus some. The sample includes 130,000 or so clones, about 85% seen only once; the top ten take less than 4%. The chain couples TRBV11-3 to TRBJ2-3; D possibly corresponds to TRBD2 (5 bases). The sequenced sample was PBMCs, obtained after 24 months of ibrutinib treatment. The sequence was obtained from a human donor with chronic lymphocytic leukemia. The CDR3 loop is CASSSGSFADTQYF. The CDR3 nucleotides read TGTGCCAGCAGCTCGGGGTCTTTCGCAGATACGCAGTATTTT.